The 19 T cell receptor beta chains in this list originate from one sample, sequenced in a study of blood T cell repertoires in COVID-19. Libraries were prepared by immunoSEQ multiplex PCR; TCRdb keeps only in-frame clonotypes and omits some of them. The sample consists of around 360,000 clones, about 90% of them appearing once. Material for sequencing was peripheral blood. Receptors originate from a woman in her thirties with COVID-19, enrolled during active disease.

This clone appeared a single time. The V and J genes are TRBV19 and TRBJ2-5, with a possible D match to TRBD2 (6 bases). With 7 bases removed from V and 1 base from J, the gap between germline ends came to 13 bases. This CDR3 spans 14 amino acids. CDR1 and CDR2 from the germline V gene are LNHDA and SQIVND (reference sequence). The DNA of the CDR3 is TGTGCCAGTAACGAGGGAGGCTCCCAAGAGACCCAGTACTTC. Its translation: CASNEGGSQETQYF.

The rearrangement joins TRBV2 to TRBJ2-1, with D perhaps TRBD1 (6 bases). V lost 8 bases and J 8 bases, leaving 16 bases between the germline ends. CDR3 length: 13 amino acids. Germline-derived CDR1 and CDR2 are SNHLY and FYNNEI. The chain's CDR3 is CASARGSGYEQFF. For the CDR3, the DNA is TGTGCCAGCGCTAGGGGGAGTGGCTATGAGCAGTTCTTC.

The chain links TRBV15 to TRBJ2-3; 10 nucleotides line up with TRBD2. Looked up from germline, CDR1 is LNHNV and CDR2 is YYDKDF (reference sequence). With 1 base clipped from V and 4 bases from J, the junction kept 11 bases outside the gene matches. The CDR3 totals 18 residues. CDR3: CATSRARASGSSADTQYF. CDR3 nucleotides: TGTGCCACCAGCAGAGCCAGGGCTAGCGGGAGTTCTGCAGATACGCAGTATTTT.

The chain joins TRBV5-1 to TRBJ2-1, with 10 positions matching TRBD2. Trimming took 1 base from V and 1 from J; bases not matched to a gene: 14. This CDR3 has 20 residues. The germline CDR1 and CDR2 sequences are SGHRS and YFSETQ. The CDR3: CASSLNPVLAGSGSYNEQFF. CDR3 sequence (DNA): TGCGCCAGCAGCTTGAATCCAGTACTAGCGGGATCAGGGTCCTACAATGAGCAGTTCTTC.

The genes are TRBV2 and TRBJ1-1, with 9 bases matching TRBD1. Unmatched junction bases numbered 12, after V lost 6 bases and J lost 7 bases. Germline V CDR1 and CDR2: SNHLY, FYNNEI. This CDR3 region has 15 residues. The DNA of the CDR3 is TGTGCCAGCAGGGACAGGGGACCAAGGTTTGTTGAAGCTTTCTTT. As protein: CASRDRGPRFVEAFF.

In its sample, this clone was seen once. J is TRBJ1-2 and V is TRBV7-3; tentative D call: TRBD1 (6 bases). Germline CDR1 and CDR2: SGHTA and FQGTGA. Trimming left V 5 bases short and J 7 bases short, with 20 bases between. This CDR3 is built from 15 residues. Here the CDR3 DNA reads TGTGCCAGCAGCAAACAAGGGGGTTTAACTCGTGGCTACACCTTC. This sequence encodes CASSKQGGLTRGYTF.

The CDR3: CASSSGITGELFF. CDR3 sequence (DNA): TGTGCCAGCAGCTCGGGGATCACCGGGGAGCTGTTTTTT. V and J are TRBV7-2 and TRBJ2-2; perhaps TRBD2 as D (5 bases). Germline CDR1 is SGHTA and CDR2 is FQGNSA. The CDR3 contains 13 residues. The germline V and J ends were trimmed by 4 bases and 4 bases, with 7 bases remaining between them.

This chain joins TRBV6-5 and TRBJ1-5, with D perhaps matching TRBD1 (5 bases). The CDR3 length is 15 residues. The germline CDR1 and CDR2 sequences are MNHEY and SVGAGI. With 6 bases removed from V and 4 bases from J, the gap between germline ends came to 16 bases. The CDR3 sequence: CASRLHRDLNQPQHF. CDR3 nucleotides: TGTGCCAGCAGGCTACACCGGGACTTAAATCAGCCCCAGCATTTT.

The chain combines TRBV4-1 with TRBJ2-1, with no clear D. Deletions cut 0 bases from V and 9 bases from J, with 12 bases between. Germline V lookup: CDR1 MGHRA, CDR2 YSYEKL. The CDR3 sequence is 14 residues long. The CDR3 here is CASSQETVISEQFF. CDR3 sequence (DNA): TGCGCCAGCAGCCAAGAAACCGTCATTAGTGAGCAGTTCTTC.

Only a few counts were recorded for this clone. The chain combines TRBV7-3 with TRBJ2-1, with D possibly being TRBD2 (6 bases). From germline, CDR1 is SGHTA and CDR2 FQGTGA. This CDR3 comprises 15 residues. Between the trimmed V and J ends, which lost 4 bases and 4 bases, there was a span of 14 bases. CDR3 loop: CASSSTMEGYNEQFF. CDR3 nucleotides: TGTGCCAGCAGCTCCACAATGGAGGGGTACAATGAGCAGTTCTTC.

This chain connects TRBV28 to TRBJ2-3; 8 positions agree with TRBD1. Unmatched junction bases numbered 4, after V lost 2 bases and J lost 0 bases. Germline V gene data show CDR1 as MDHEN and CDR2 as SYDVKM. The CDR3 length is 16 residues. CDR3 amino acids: CASSLGQGWSTDTQYF. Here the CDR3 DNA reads TGTGCCAGCAGTTTAGGACAGGGTTGGAGCACAGATACGCAGTATTTT.

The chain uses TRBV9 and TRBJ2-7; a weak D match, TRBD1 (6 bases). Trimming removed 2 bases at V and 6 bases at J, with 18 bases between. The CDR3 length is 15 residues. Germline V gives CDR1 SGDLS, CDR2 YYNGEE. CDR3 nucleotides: TGTGCCAGCAGCGTCACAACCGCAGGGGCAGGCGAGCAGTACTTC. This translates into CASSVTTAGAGEQYF.

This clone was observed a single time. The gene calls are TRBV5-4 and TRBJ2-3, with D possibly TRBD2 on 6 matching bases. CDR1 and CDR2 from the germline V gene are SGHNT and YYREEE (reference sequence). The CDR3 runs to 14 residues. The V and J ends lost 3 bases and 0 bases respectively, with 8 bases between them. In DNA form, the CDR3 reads TGTGCCAGCAGCTCCGGGGGAAGCACAGATACGCAGTATTTT. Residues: CASSSGGSTDTQYF.

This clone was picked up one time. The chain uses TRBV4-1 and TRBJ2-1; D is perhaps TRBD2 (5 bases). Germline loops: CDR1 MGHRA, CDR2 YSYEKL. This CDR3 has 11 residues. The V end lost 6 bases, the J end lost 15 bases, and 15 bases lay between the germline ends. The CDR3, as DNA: TGCGCCAGCAGTCAACTGGACTTACTGTTCTTC. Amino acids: CASSQLDLLFF.

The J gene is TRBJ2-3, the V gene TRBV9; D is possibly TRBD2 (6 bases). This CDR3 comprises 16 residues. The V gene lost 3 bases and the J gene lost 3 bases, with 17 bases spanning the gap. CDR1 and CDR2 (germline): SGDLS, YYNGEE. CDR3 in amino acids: CASSAQPGLGTDTQYF. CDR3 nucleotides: TGTGCCAGCAGCGCTCAACCGGGACTCGGAACAGATACGCAGTATTTT.

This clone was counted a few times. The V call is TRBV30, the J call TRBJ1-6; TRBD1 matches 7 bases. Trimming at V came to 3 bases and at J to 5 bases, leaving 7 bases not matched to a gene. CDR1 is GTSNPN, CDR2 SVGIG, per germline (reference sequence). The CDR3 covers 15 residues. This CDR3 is CAWSPPDRDNSPLHF. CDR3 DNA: TGTGCCTGGAGCCCCCCCGACAGGGATAATTCACCCCTCCACTTT.

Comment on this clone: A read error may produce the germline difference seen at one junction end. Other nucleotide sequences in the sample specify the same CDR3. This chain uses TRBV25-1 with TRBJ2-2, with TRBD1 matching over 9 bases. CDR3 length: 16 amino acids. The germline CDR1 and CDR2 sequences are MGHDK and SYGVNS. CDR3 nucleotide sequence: TGTGCCAGCAGCGTAAACAGGGGGCGCGGGTCCGGAGAGCTGTTTTTT. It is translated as CASSVNRGRGSGELFF.

Here the CDR3 reads CASTTSGTRNEQFF. CDR3 nucleotides: TGTGCCAGTACCACTAGCGGGACACGGAATGAGCAGTTCTTC. This rearrangement joins TRBV19 to TRBJ2-1, with 10 positions matching TRBD2. Germline CDR1 reads LNHDA; CDR2 reads SQIVND (reference sequence). V trimming: 7 bases; J trimming: 7 bases; junction bases outside the gene matches: 7. The CDR3 loop spans 14 amino acids.

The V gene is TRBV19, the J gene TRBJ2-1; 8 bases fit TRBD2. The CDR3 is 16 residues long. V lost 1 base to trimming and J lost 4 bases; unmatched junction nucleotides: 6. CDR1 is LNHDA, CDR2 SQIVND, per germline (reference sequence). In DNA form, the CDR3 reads TGTGCCAGTAGTATAGGGGCTAGCGGGTATTACAATGAGCAGTTCTTC. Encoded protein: CASSIGASGYYNEQFF.